This TCR beta chain was recovered during a study of blood T cell repertoires in COVID-19. Study summary: The United States, Italy and Spain supplied acute and convalescent COVID-19 samples. Sources were T cells, B-cell-depleted T cells, or PBMCs; the material itself was cDNA or gDNA.

Germline values: CDR1 KGHSH, CDR2 LQKENI. V shed 4 bases and J shed 3 bases, with 13 bases lying between them. The CDR3 sequence is 15 residues long. Libraries were prepared by immunoSEQ multiplex PCR; TCRdb keeps only in-frame clonotypes and omits some of them. The repertoire holds 90,000 to 140,000 clones, with around 86% as singletons. This TCR derives from a man at least 80 years old with acute or convalescent COVID-19. The sample comprised peripheral blood. The rearrangement uses TRBV18 and TRBJ1-5; perhaps TRBD1 as D (5 bases). In DNA form, the CDR3 reads TGTGCCAGCTCACAGGTTGCAGGGTCCAATCAGCCCCAGCATTTT. Its protein product is CASSQVAGSNQPQHF.